The entry below gives a single T cell receptor (beta chain) sequence along with its context. This clonotype has a handful of counts. It lacks a known antigen. Base qualities are not provided; no much larger clone lies one nucleotide away. The library was obtained by RT-PCR. Sequencing relied on an Illumina HiSeq 2500. The public reads were reanalyzed by TCRdb: fastp trimming at Q25, MiXCR alignment, in-frame beta chains only. Identical CDR3 proteins give one entry, which carries the most common genes and DNA. This sample holds over 800,000 distinct CDR3 sequences; over 20% were observed only once. Roughly a tenth of the sample comes from the top ten. CDR1 and CDR2, per the germline V gene, are MNHEY and SVGAGI. Cut back by 0 bases and 4 bases, the V and J ends lie 4 bases apart. The CDR3, from cysteine to phenylalanine, totals 14 residues. Only CDR3 DNA is held: 42 bases, read in frame from base 1. The data originate from a study of response to subunit inactivated influenza vaccine (dated by TCRdb to the late 2010s). For the study in its entirety: To follow how T cells responded to a trivalent subunit inactivated influenza vaccine, the researchers relied on deep quantitative profiling of the T cell receptor repertoire. The research as a whole found: The authors proposed that each seasonal influenza vaccination may bring in only a limited number of new T cells.

The sequencing used PBMCs from blood, collected about 5 days after vaccination. Recombination connected TRBV6-5 to TRBJ1-6, with no confidently assigned D gene. This sequence originates from a man in his fifties or sixties who received an inactivated influenza vaccine. Donor details come from another sample of the same person, matched by shared clones. The CDR3 corresponds to CASSYSPYNSPLHF. In nucleotide form, the sequence is TGTGCCAGCAGTTACTCACCGTATAATTCACCCCTCCACTTT.